This TCR beta chain was profiled in a study of blood T cell repertoires in COVID-19 (dated by TCRdb to the early 2020s). In terms of the full investigation: The collaborator samples originated in the United States, Italy and Spain and spanned the acute and convalescent phases of COVID-19. Where HLA class I and class II types were available, the types were taken from metadata supplied by the sample provider, not from assay-based typing. The prospective study material was composed of cDNA or gDNA derived from T cells, B-cell-depleted T cells, or PBMCs. The repertoires were made available in a free public database intended to serve as a resource for research on the immune response to SARS-CoV-2. The samples were drawn from two sources: the first 160 participants of the ongoing ImmuneRACE study, and 1,000 to 1,500 subjects contributed by 6 global collaborators. Nearly every sample came with metadata listing a de-identified subject ID, COVID-19 status, age in years and sex. Subjects who had been exposed to COVID-19, were actively infected with it, or had recovered from it provided the deeply sampled blood TCRbeta repertoires that made up the dataset.

Collaborating institutions collected whole blood in K2EDTA tubes following their own protocols. For TCRbeta analysis, collaborators shipped samples as frozen whole blood, isolated PBMCs, or DNA extracted from either of those sample types. What the authors observed across the whole study: The quantity of clinical and demographic metadata differed by source and by participant and was supplied without curation.

On this clone: Its binding antigen is unknown. There are no base qualities to consult, and no much larger clone falls within one base.

TCRbeta CDR3 regions were amplified from genomic DNA using the immunoSEQ Assay, a bias-controlled multiplex PCR. Concerning the study's data processing: The number of nucleated cells in each sample was estimated by amplification of reference gene primers within the assay. To quantify the absolute abundance of each unique TCRbeta CDR3 rearrangement, sequence reads were collapsed and filtered. For each sample, productive Simpson clonality was calculated by taking the square root of Simpson's diversity index across productive rearrangements. The clones in this table, taken by TCRdb from immuneACCESS, are in-frame only. Not every clone is retained; where verified, under half of the shortfall comes from an unresolved V gene, and the cause of the rest is unknown. The V and J calls and clone size are taken from that table; D and trimming were inferred from the DNA. The sample has roughly 35,000 clones on record, around 85% of them singletons. The top ten constitute 25% to 30% of the sample.

Source material: peripheral blood. The TCR comes from a man older than 75 with active or convalescent COVID-19.

The CDR3 in this case is CASSSTGLGSTEAFF. The base sequence is TGCGCCAGCAGCTCGACGGGTCTCGGGAGCACTGAAGCTTTCTTT. The rearranged chain carries TRBV5-1 and TRBJ1-1; the D gene cannot be resolved reliably. The CDR3 spans 15 residues, from the cysteine through the phenylalanine. The CDR3 DNA has 45 bases and is translated from base 1. The junction shows trimming of 3 bases on V and 4 bases on J, plus 16 bases between the germline ends. According to the germline V gene, CDR1 reads SGHRS and CDR2 reads YFSETQ.